These T cell receptor beta chains were read from a single sample in a study of technical replicates of blood from a handful of donors. Sequenced by immunoSEQ multiplex PCR; TCRdb stores in-frame clones only, minus some. The sample carries 75,000 to 85,000 clones, 75% to 85% recorded once. The sample taken for sequencing was PBMCs. Receptor source: a human donor in good health. Some clones in this sample may be carry-over from other donors' samples. The CDR3 runs from the conserved cysteine through the conserved F or W. The D gene is left open where the match is weak. Only some rows state a clone size, as once, few, many or a class for expanded clones.

>TRBV6-6|-|TRBJ2-7|-
TGTGCCAGCAGCCCTGTCGGGACTCCACCTGGCGAGCAGTACTTC
CASSPVGTPPGEQYF
>TRBV7-3|TRBD2|TRBJ2-1|-
TGTGCCAGCAGCTGCCAACTAGGGGCTAGCGGGACCTACAATGAGCAGTTCTTC
CASSCQLGASGTYNEQFF
>TRBV7-3|TRBD2|TRBJ2-5|once
TGTGCCAGCAGCTTTAACGGGGGGGTATTGGAGACCCAGTACTTC
CASSFNGGVLETQYF
>TRBV6-4|TRBD1|TRBJ2-7|-
TGTGCCAGCAGTGTGGAACAGGGGTACGAGCAGTACTTC
CASSVEQGYEQYF
>TRBV30|-|TRBJ2-3|few
TGTGCCTGGACCCTGCAGGGGACAGATACGCAGTATTTT
CAWTLQGTDTQYF
>TRBV4-2|TRBD2|TRBJ2-3|-
TGTGCCAGCAGCCAACGGGGGGGCCTCACAGATACGCAGTATTTT
CASSQRGGLTDTQYF
>TRBV18|-|TRBJ2-7|-
TGTGCCAGCTCAACGGGACACGGCTACGAGCAGTACTTC
CASSTGHGYEQYF
>TRBV14|-|TRBJ1-6|-
TGTGCCAGCAGCCAGTGGCGGTTTAATTCACCCCTCCACTTT
CASSQWRFNSPLHF
>TRBV4-1|-|TRBJ2-5|-
TGCGCCAGCAGCCCCTTATGGGGTTCGGGGGAGACCCAGTACTTC
CASSPLWGSGETQYF
>TRBV6-1|-|TRBJ2-7|-
TGTGCCAGCAGTGAGGGGCCCAAGATTCCCCTTACCTACGAGCAGTACTTC
CASSEGPKIPLTYEQYF
>TRBV18|TRBD1|TRBJ2-7|-
TGTGCCAGCTCTTCTGGGACAGGCTACGAGCAGTACTTC
CASSSGTGYEQYF
>TRBV4-2|TRBD2|TRBJ2-3|few
TGTGCCAGCAGCCAACAGACTAGCGGGGGGTTAGATACGCAGTATTTT
CASSQQTSGGLDTQYF
>TRBV5-4|-|TRBJ1-6|-
TGTGCCAGCAGCTTGGTCAGGAATTCACCCCTCCACTTT
CASSLVRNSPLHF
>TRBV30|TRBD2|TRBJ2-3|-
TGTGCCTCAAACAGGCTAGCGGGAGTAGACAGTACGCAGTATTTT
CASNRLAGVDSTQYF
>TRBV13|-|TRBJ2-1|many
TGTGCCAGCAGCTTAGAAGGCGGGGAGTCCTACAATGAGCAGTTCTTC
CASSLEGGESYNEQFF
>TRBV13|TRBD1|TRBJ1-5|-
TGTGCCAGCAGCCAGATAGGGGGCGAATGGAATCAGCCCCAGCATTTT
CASSQIGGEWNQPQHF
>TRBV4-1|-|TRBJ1-1|once
TGCGCCAGCAGCCAAGATCCGGGCGGGGGCAGCGCTGAAGCTTTCTTT
CASSQDPGGGSAEAFF
>TRBV12-5|-|TRBJ1-5|-
TGTGCTAGTGGGAGGGAGGTGGGCAATCAGCCCCAGCATTTT
CASGREVGNQPQHF
>TRBV7-9|TRBD2|TRBJ2-3|-
TGTGCCAGCAGCTCGGGACTAGCGGGAACGACAGATACGCAGTATTTT
CASSSGLAGTTDTQYF
>TRBV29-1|TRBD2|TRBJ2-5|once
TGCAGCGTTGTCGGGTGGGGCGGGGTGGGACTAGCGGGAGAAGGGGGAGAGACCCAGTACTTC
CSVVGWGGVGLAGEGGETQYF
>TRBV18|-|TRBJ1-2|-
TGTGCCAGCCAGGGGCCCGCTCGGGATGGCTACACCTTC
CASQGPARDGYTF
>TRBV28|TRBD1|TRBJ2-7|-
TGTGCCAGCAGTTCGGGGGACAGGGCGGGGGAGCAGTACTTC
CASSSGDRAGEQYF
>TRBV7-2|TRBD1|TRBJ2-7|-
TGTGCCAGCAGCTTAGTAGGGGACAGGGGATATCACGAGCAGTACTTC
CASSLVGDRGYHEQYF
>TRBV4-1|-|TRBJ2-3|-
TGCGCCAGCAGCCAGGAGATAATAGATACGCAGTATTTT
CASSQEIIDTQYF
>TRBV7-2|-|TRBJ2-3|-
TGTGCCAGCAGCTTTTTCCCCAGTGGAGGGGGCACAGATACGCAGTATTTT
CASSFFPSGGGTDTQYF
>TRBV4-3|TRBD1|TRBJ1-4|-
TGCGCCAGCAGCCTCATAGGTCCCGGGACAGGGTCCGAAAAACTGTTTTTT
CASSLIGPGTGSEKLFF
>TRBV7-2|-|TRBJ1-1|-
TGTGCCAGCAGCCTCCGGGACACGGCTTTCTTT
CASSLRDTAFF
>TRBV5-4|TRBD2|TRBJ2-3|-
TGTGCCAGCAGCTTTGGACTAGCGGCCACAGATACGCAGTATTTT
CASSFGLAATDTQYF
>TRBV5-1|TRBD1|TRBJ1-2|-
TGCGCCAGCAGCTTGGCCGGGGGACAGGGGAATGGCTACACCTTC
CASSLAGGQGNGYTF
>TRBV4-2|TRBD1|TRBJ2-3|few
TGTGCCAGCAGCCATGAGGGCCAGGGGGTCAATACGCAGTATTTT
CASSHEGQGVNTQYF
>TRBV30|TRBD1|TRBJ1-5|-
TGTGCCTGGAGTAAGGACAGGGGAAGTCAGCCCCAGCATTTT
CAWSKDRGSQPQHF
>TRBV11-1|-|TRBJ2-7|once
TGTGCCAGCAGCTTAGTTGCGATCTCCTACGAGCAGTACTTC
CASSLVAISYEQYF
>TRBV5-4|-|TRBJ2-7|-
TGTGCCAGCAGCTCGGGAGCGGCGACTAGGGAGCAGTACTTC
CASSSGAATREQYF
>TRBV7-2|-|TRBJ1-1|-
TGTGCCAGCAGCCTTTTTCGGTCAAACACTGAAGCTTTCTTT
CASSLFRSNTEAFF
>TRBV25-1|-|TRBJ1-5|-
TGTGCCAGCAGTGGAAATTCAGGGAATCAGCCCCAGCATTTT
CASSGNSGNQPQHF
>TRBV5-4|-|TRBJ1-1|-
TGTGCCAGCTCGGTGGGCCTGGTGACTGAAGCTTTCTTT
CASSVGLVTEAFF
>TRBV7-3|-|TRBJ1-1|-
TGTGCCAGCAGCTTAATGAGCCAGGGAGGTGAAGCTTTCTTT
CASSLMSQGGEAFF
>TRBV30|TRBD2|TRBJ2-5|once
TGTGCCTGGCAGGGACTAGCGGGAAGGGAGACCCAGTACTTC
CAWQGLAGRETQYF
>TRBV18|TRBD2|TRBJ2-1|once
TGTGCCAGCTCACAGGGACTAGCGGGAGCCTACAATGAGCAGTTCTTC
CASSQGLAGAYNEQFF
>TRBV5-6|-|TRBJ1-6|-
TGTGCCAGCAGCTGGGGGGTCGTGACGGAGAATTCACCCCTCCACTTT
CASSWGVVTENSPLHF
>TRBV2|-|TRBJ1-1|few
TGTGCCAGAACAGGGTTGGGGAACACTGAAGCTTTCTTT
CARTGLGNTEAFF
>TRBV30|TRBD2|TRBJ2-1|-
TGTGCCTCATGGACTAGCGGGAGACATGAGCAGTTCTTC
CASWTSGRHEQFF
>TRBV30|-|TRBJ1-2|few
TGTGCCTGGAGTTCCTCGACATTCGGCTACACCTTC
CAWSSSTFGYTF
>TRBV4-1|-|TRBJ1-2|-
TGCGCCAGCAGCACTCGGACAGATCTGAACTATGGCTACACCTTC
CASSTRTDLNYGYTF
>TRBV5-4|TRBD1|TRBJ1-6|-
TGTGCCAGCAGTTCGGACAGGGGCTATTCACCCCTCCACTTT
CASSSDRGYSPLHF
>TRBV29-1|-|TRBJ1-4|-
TGCAGCGTTACCTACCAGGGGCAGGGTGAAAAACTGTTTTTT
CSVTYQGQGEKLFF
>TRBV6-5|TRBD2|TRBJ2-7|-
TGTGCCAGCAGTTTAAGCGGGGTCCCCACCTACGAGCAGTACTTC
CASSLSGVPTYEQYF
>TRBV7-2|TRBD2|TRBJ2-1|-
TGTGCCAGCAGCTTAGCGTCCAGCGGGGGGCTAAATGAGCAGTTCTTC
CASSLASSGGLNEQFF
>TRBV7-9|-|TRBJ1-3|-
TGTGCCAGCAGCGAAATCCGATCTCGGGCTGGAAACACCATATATTTT
CASSEIRSRAGNTIYF
>TRBV7-2|TRBD2|TRBJ2-1|-
TGTGCCAGCAGCTCTGTAGCGGGGGGGCTCAATGAGCAGTTCTTC
CASSSVAGGLNEQFF